The TCR beta chain under discussion was sequenced for a study of tumor-infiltrating lymphocytes in localized non-small cell lung cancer. Trimming stripped 1 base from V and 4 bases from J, with 13 bases between. Germline assignment: CDR1 SGHTA and CDR2 FQGNSA. This CDR3 is 15 amino acids long. Profiling relied on immunoSEQ multiplex PCR, and the TCRdb table lists in-frame clones only, not all of them. The sample carries around 13,000 clones, around 74% recorded once. The sequenced sample consisted of uninvolved lung tissue not adjacent to the tumor. This clonotype was obtained from a human donor with non-small cell lung cancer. The chain employs TRBV7-2 and TRBJ1-2; no reliable D call. This CDR3 reads CASSLDPGSVYGYTF. Written as DNA, the CDR3 is TGTGCCAGCAGCTTAGATCCGGGGTCGGTCTATGGCTACACCTTC.